Sequencing of this T cell receptor (beta chain) was carried out in a study of blood T cells in healthy people across ages. Study-wide points: Naive and antigen-experienced cells could not be conclusively compared, given unsorted PBMCs. Compared with aged donors, long-lived donors showed fewer expanded clones, suggesting selection. Per million T cells, TCR beta diversity dropped about linearly as age rose.

Primers used in a second PCR of roughly 6 to 11 cycles were a sample-barcoded 5' primer and a J-beta primer mix. MiXCR, run by TCRdb on the 5' RACE reads, gives a single entry per CDR3 protein. The table lists about 680,000 distinct CDR3 sequences, approximately 49% of them singletons. The CDR3 is made up of 15 amino acids. Germline-derived CDR1 and CDR2 are DFQATT and SNEGSKA (reference sequence). Trimming cost V 3 bases and J 6 bases, with 20 bases left between them. To note about this clonotype: Antigen specificity is unknown.

V gene TRBV20-1 combines with J gene TRBJ1-2; a weak D match, TRBD1 (5 bases). The receptor was derived from a woman aged 55-69 years in good health. The sequencing input was blood. CDR3 nucleotides: TGCAGTGCTAGTGGGGGTGGCGTAACGATAAATGGCTACACCTTC. This translates into CSASGGGVTINGYTF.